Listed below are T cell receptor beta chains from one sample, sequenced in a study of T cell responses to AZD1222 COVID-19 vaccine. This table comes from immunoSEQ multiplex PCR, and its TCRdb copy is limited to in-frame clones, with some not included. The table includes around 140,000 clones, about nine tenths detected once. The specimen comprised peripheral blood, sampled on day 0 of AZD1222 vaccination. The receptors come from an adult in good health. The CDR3 runs from the conserved cysteine through the conserved F or W. The order of the fields is clone size, J gene, V gene, D gene, CDR3 DNA, CDR3 protein. A D gene is named only where the DNA matches it firmly. Size values are once, few and many counts, or a class for expanded clones, and some rows have none.

NA TRBJ2-7 TRBV12-3/TRBV12-4 NA TGTGCCAGCAGCCTCAGGGGTTACGAGCAGTACTTC CASSLRGYEQYF
NA TRBJ1-2 TRBV30 TRBD1 TGTGCCTGGAGTCAATACAGGGGTGGTGGCTACACCTTC CAWSQYRGGGYTF
NA TRBJ1-5 TRBV27 NA TGTGCCAGCAGTCCGGGGAGGTACGGACAGCCCCAGCATTTT CASSPGRYGQPQHF
NA TRBJ1-3 TRBV10-3 NA TGTGCCATCAGGACCGGCCAGGACCTCTCTGGAAACACCATATATTTT CAIRTGQDLSGNTIYF
NA TRBJ1-1 TRBV4-1 TRBD1 TGCGCCAGCAGCCAAGGTAGGGGGCTGGAGGACACTGAAGCTTTCTTT CASSQGRGLEDTEAFF
NA TRBJ1-4 TRBV19 NA TGTGCCAGTAGTGAAAACCGAGCAACTAATGAAAAACTGTTTTTT CASSENRATNEKLFF
once TRBJ1-5 TRBV10-1 NA TGCGCCAGCAGAATCCAAGACAGGCTTGTTAATCAGCCCCAGCATTTT CASRIQDRLVNQPQHF
NA TRBJ1-5 TRBV6-5 NA TGTGCCAGCAGGGAGTTGGTCTCCAATCAGCCCCAGCATTTT CASRELVSNQPQHF
NA TRBJ2-1 TRBV7-9 TRBD1 TGTGCCAGCAGCTCTGAGGTAGGGACAGCCTACAATGAGCAGTTCTTC CASSSEVGTAYNEQFF
NA TRBJ1-3 TRBV5-6 NA TGTGCCAGCAGCGCTGGGGTATTTGGAAACACCATATATTTT CASSAGVFGNTIYF
NA TRBJ2-3 TRBV6-4 TRBD2 TGTGCCAGCAGTGACTCTAGCGGGGGGGATACGCAGTATTTT CASSDSSGGDTQYF
once TRBJ1-2 TRBV19 TRBD1 TGTGCCAGTAGTATAGAGCTGGGACAGGGTGCTGGCTACACCTTC CASSIELGQGAGYTF
NA TRBJ2-2 TRBV6-5 NA TGTGCCAGCAGTTACGGGGGCGGGGAGCTGTTTTTT CASSYGGGELFF
NA TRBJ2-4 TRBV7-9 TRBD1 TGTGCCAGCAGCTTAGTCAGGGACAGGGGAAACATTCAGTACTTC CASSLVRDRGNIQYF
NA TRBJ1-1 TRBV12-3/TRBV12-4 NA TGTGCCAGCAGTTTTTCGGGCACTGAAGCTTTCTTT CASSFSGTEAFF
NA TRBJ1-2 TRBV23-1 TRBD1 TGCGCCAGCAGTCCACGGGGGACAGGGGGCGTTAAAGCTAACTATGGCTACACCTTC CASSPRGTGGVKANYGYTF
NA TRBJ1-2 TRBV5-6 NA TGTGCCAGCACCCTTAAAGACCTCTCTTTGGCCAGGGGAGGTGGCTACACCTTC CASTLKDLSLARGGGYTF
NA TRBJ1-1 TRBV10-3 TRBD1 TGTGCCATCAGTCTAGGACAGGGGAACACTGAAGCTTTCTTT CAISLGQGNTEAFF
NA TRBJ1-2 TRBV7-2 NA TGTGCCAGCAGCTTTAAAAGGACGGTGAACTATGGCTACACCTTC CASSFKRTVNYGYTF
NA TRBJ2-6 TRBV30 NA TGTGCCTGGAGCTCTGGGGCCAACGTCCTGACTTTC CAWSSGANVLTF
NA TRBJ1-5 TRBV12-3/TRBV12-4 NA TGTGCCAGCAGCATACAGGGCGGTCAGCCCCAGCATTTT CASSIQGGQPQHF
NA TRBJ2-7 TRBV7-2 TRBD1 TGTGCCAGCAGCTTGCGTCTCCGGGACAGGGCTGACTACGAGCAGTACTTC CASSLRLRDRADYEQYF
NA TRBJ2-2 TRBV5-1 TRBD2 TGCGCCAGCAGCCGAAGCGGGGCCGGAGAGTACGGAGTGGTGTTTTTT CASSRSGAGEYGVVFF
NA TRBJ2-7 TRBV6-5 NA TGTGCCAGGGGACCTTTCTTCTCCTACGAGCAGTACTTC CARGPFFSYEQYF